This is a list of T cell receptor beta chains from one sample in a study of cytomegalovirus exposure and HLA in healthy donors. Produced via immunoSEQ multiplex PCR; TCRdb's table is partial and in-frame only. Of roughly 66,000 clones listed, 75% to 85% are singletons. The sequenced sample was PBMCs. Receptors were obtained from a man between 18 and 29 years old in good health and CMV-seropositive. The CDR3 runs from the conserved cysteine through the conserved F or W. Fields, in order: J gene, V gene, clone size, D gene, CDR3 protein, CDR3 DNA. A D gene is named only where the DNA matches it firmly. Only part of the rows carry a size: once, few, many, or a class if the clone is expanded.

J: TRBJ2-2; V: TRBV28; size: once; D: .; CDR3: CASSLGLNTGELFF; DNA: TGTGCCAGCAGCCTGGGACTCAACACCGGGGAGCTGTTTTTT
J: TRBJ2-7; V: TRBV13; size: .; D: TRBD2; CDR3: CATHHSYSGRGGYEQYF; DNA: TGTGCCACGCACCACTCCTACAGCGGGAGAGGAGGCTACGAGCAGTACTTC
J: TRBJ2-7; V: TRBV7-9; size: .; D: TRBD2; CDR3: CASSLADGGKQYF; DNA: TGTGCCAGCAGCTTAGCGGACGGGGGGAAGCAGTACTTC
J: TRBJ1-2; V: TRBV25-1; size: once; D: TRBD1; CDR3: CASSRGTGDGYTF; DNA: TGTGCCAGCAGCCGTGGGACAGGGGATGGCTACACCTTC
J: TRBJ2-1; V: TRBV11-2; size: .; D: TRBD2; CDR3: CASSPGLAQKGLNEQFF; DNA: TGTGCCAGCAGCCCCGGACTAGCCCAGAAGGGCCTCAATGAGCAGTTCTTC
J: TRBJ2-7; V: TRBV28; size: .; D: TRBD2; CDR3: CASSLTSGGASNEQYF; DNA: TGTGCCAGCAGTTTAACAAGCGGGGGGGCCTCTAACGAGCAGTACTTC
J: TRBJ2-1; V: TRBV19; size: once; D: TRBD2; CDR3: CASSRTREEQFF; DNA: TGTGCCAGTAGTAGGACTAGAGAGGAGCAGTTCTTC
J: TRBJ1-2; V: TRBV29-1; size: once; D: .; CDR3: CSVEGQNYGYTF; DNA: TGCAGCGTTGAAGGTCAGAACTATGGCTACACCTTC
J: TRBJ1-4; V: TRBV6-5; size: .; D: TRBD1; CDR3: CASSCLDRGGEKLFF; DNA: TGTGCCAGCAGTTGCCTAGACAGGGGCGGAGAAAAACTGTTTTTT
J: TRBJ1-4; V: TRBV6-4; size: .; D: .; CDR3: CASSDDRSNEKLFF; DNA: TGTGCCAGCAGCGACGACAGGAGTAATGAAAAACTGTTTTTT
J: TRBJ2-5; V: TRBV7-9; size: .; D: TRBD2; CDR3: CAFQGGGPEETQYF; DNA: TGTGCCTTCCAGGGCGGGGGGCCCGAGGAGACCCAGTACTTC
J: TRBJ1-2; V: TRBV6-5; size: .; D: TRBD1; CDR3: CASSYRGQGAYGYTF; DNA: TGTGCCAGCAGTTACAGAGGACAGGGGGCATATGGCTACACCTTC
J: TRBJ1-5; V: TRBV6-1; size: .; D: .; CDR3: CASRRLADSNQPQHF; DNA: TGTGCCAGCAGAAGATTAGCCGATAGCAATCAGCCCCAGCATTTT
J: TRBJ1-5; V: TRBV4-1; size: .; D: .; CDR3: CASSQGLFGQPQHF; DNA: TGCGCCAGCAGCCAAGGCCTGTTCGGGCAGCCCCAGCATTTT
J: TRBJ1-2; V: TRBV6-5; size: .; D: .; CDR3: CASSLDRVNYGYTF; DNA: TGTGCCAGCAGCCTGGACAGAGTTAACTATGGCTACACCTTC
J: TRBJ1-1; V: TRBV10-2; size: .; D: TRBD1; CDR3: CASREGQGQNTEAFF; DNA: TGCGCCAGCCGTGAAGGACAGGGGCAGAACACTGAAGCTTTCTTT
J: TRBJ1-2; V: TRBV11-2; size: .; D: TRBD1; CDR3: CASSLEYRGHRGYTF; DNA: TGTGCCAGCAGCTTAGAGTACAGGGGGCATAGGGGCTACACCTTC
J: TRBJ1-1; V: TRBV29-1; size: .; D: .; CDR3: CSVAGKMNTEAFF; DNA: TGCAGCGTTGCAGGGAAAATGAACACTGAAGCTTTCTTT
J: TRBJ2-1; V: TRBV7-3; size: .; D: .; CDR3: CASSPPGSYNEQFF; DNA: TGTGCCAGCAGCCCACCCGGGTCCTACAATGAGCAGTTCTTC
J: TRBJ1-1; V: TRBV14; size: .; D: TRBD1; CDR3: CASSQMDQGATEAFF; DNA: TGTGCCAGCAGCCAAATGGATCAGGGGGCCACTGAAGCTTTCTTT
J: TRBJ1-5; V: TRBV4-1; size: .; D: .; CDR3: CASSQDRAPNQPQHF; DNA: TGCGCCAGCAGCCAAGACAGGGCCCCCAATCAGCCCCAGCATTTT
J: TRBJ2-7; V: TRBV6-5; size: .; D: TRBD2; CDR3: CASIRTSGSYEQYF; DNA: TGTGCCAGCATTAGGACTAGCGGATCCTACGAGCAGTACTTC
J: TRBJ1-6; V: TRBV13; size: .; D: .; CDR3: CASSRGQISSYNSPLHF; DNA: TGTGCCAGCAGCCGAGGACAGATAAGCTCCTATAATTCACCCCTCCACTTT
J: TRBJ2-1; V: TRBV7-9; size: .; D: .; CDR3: CSSTYTRGNEQFF; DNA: TGTTCCAGCACCTACACTAGGGGGAATGAGCAGTTCTTC
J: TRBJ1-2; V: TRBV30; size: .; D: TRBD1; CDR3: CAWSSRDRYGYTF; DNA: TGTGCCTGGAGTAGCCGGGACAGATATGGCTACACCTTC
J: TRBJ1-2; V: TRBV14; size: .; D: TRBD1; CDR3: CASSQGGGWGYTF; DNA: TGTGCCAGCAGCCAAGGAGGGGGCTGGGGCTACACCTTC
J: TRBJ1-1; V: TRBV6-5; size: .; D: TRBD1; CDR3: CASSYSPGGNTEAFF; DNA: TGTGCCAGCAGTTACTCACCAGGGGGGAACACTGAAGCTTTCTTT
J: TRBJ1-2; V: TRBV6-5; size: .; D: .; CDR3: CASSYGGGADGYTF; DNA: TGTGCCAGCAGTTACGGCGGGGGGGCCGATGGCTACACCTTC
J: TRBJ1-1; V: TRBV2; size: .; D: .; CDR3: CASSESGRGNTEAFF; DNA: TGTGCCAGCAGTGAAAGCGGACGGGGGAACACTGAAGCTTTCTTT
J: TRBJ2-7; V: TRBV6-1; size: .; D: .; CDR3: CASSEQRGEQYF; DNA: TGTGCCAGCAGTGAACAAAGGGGCGAGCAGTACTTC
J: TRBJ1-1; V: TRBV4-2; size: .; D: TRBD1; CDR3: CASSHPGTGNTEAFF; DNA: TGTGCCAGCAGCCATCCCGGGACAGGCAACACTGAAGCTTTCTTT
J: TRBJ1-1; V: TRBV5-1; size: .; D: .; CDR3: CASSLEGGGGTEAFF; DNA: TGCGCCAGCAGCTTGGAGGGGGGCGGGGGGACTGAAGCTTTCTTT
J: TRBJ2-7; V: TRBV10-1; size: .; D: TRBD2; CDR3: CASSGGTSGDEQYF; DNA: TGCGCCAGCAGCGGCGGGACTAGCGGAGACGAGCAGTACTTC
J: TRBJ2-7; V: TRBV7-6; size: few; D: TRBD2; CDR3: CASSLGFGTSTPYEQYF; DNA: TGTGCCAGCAGCTTGGGATTTGGGACTAGTACCCCCTACGAGCAGTACTTC
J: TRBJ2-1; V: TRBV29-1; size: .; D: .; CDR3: CSVEPFAGANNEQFF; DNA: TGCAGCGTTGAACCCTTTGCGGGGGCCAACAATGAGCAGTTCTTC
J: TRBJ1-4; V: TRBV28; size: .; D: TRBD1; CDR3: CASSRGGTGDEKLFF; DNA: TGTGCCAGCAGTCGAGGGGGGACAGGGGACGAAAAACTGTTTTTT
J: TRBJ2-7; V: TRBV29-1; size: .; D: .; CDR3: CSVEGTSREQYF; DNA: TGCAGCGTTGAAGGAACCTCACGGGAGCAGTACTTC
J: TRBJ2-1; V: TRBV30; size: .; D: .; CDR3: CAWSFGGYNEQFF; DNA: TGTGCCTGGAGTTTCGGGGGATACAATGAGCAGTTCTTC
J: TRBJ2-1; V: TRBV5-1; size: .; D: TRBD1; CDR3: CASSRGTVDNEQFF; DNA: TGCGCCAGCAGCCGTGGGACAGTCGACAATGAGCAGTTCTTC
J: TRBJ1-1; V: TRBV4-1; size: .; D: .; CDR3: CASSQVVIGMNTEAFF; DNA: TGCGCCAGCAGCCAAGTAGTCATCGGGATGAACACTGAAGCTTTCTTT
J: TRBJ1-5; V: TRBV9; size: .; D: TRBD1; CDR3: CASSPGTGGNQPQHF; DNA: TGTGCCAGCAGCCCCGGGACAGGGGGGAATCAGCCCCAGCATTTT
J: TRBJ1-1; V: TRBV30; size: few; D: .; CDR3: CAWTLGEEAFF; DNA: TGTGCCTGGACTTTAGGAGAGGAAGCTTTCTTT